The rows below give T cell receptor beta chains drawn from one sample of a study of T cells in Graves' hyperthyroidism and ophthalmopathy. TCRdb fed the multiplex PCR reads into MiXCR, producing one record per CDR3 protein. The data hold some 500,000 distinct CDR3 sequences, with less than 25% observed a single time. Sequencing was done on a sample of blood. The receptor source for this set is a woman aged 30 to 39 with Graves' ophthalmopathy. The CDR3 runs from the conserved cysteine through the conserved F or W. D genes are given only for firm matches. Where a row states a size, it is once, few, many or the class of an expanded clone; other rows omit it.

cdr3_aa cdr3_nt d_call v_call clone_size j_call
CSAPTGGSQPQHF TGCAGTGCCCCTACAGGGGGCAGTCAGCCTCAGCATTTT TRBD1 TRBV20-1 NA TRBJ1-5
CASSYKGGQYGYTF TGTGCCAGCAGTTATAAGGGAGGACAGTATGGCTACACCTTC NA TRBV6-5 few TRBJ1-2
CASSQDHRVRGKAGQPQHF TGCGCCAGCAGCCAAGATCATCGGGTGAGGGGGAAGGCTGGACAGCCCCAGCATTTT NA TRBV4-1 few TRBJ1-5
CASSKGDTIYF TGTGCCAGCAGTAAGGGGGACACCATATATTTT NA TRBV6-1 few TRBJ1-3
CASSLVAGDIYEQYF TGTGCCAGCAGCTTAGTGGCAGGGGATATTTACGAGCAGTACTTC NA TRBV7-2 many TRBJ2-7
CASSQDVGLSNQPQHF TGCGCCAGCAGCCAAGATGTGGGGCTGAGCAATCAGCCCCAGCATTTT NA TRBV4-3 many TRBJ1-5
CASSLRTLGAGATDTQYF TGTGCCAGCAGCTTGCGCACTCTGGGAGCGGGGGCCACAGATACGCAGTATTTT TRBD2 TRBV5-4 NA TRBJ2-3
CASSEPGAGTEAFF TGTGCCAGCAGCGAACCCGGGGCCGGCACTGAAGCTTTCTTT NA TRBV9 many TRBJ1-1
CSVCQAPGIGSNQPQHF TGCAGTGTTTGTCAAGCGCCCGGGATAGGGAGCAATCAGCCCCAGCATTTT NA TRBV20-1 NA TRBJ1-5
CASSWQGSNQPQHF TGTGCCAGCAGCTGGCAGGGTAGCAATCAGCCCCAGCATTTT NA TRBV7-2 many TRBJ1-5
CASSEARLAGIGLQETQYF TGTGCCAGCAGTGAAGCCAGGCTAGCGGGGATAGGACTCCAAGAGACCCAGTACTTC TRBD2 TRBV2 NA TRBJ2-5
CASSLGPASTDTQYF TGTGCCAGCAGTTTGGGACCCGCTAGCACAGATACGCAGTATTTT NA TRBV28 NA TRBJ2-3
CASSFGGANEQYF TGTGCCAGCAGTTTTGGGGGGGCTAACGAGCAGTACTTC NA TRBV27 many TRBJ2-7
CASSLVQGWGNTIYF TGTGCCAGCAGCTTGGTACAGGGGTGGGGAAACACCATATATTTT TRBD1 TRBV7-2 many TRBJ1-3
CSAARDTYEQYF TGCAGTGCTGCCCGGGACACCTACGAGCAGTACTTC NA TRBV20-1 NA TRBJ2-7
CASSPGTGRNYGYTF TGTGCCAGCAGCCCTGGGACAGGGCGTAACTATGGCTACACCTTC TRBD1 TRBV7-3 many TRBJ1-2
CASNGVRVGQPQHF TGTGCCAGCAACGGCGTGCGGGTGGGTCAGCCCCAGCATTTT NA TRBV2 NA TRBJ1-5
CARTAGTVNTGELFF TGTGCCAGAACCGCCGGGACAGTTAACACCGGGGAGCTGTTTTTT TRBD1 TRBV27 NA TRBJ2-2
CASARDQPQHF TGTGCCAGTGCCAGGGATCAGCCCCAGCATTTT NA TRBV6-1 many TRBJ1-5
CASSLSGVFGNTIYF TGCGCCAGCAGCTTATCAGGGGTCTTTGGAAACACCATATATTTT NA TRBV5-1 NA TRBJ1-3
CASRSGGERFYGYTF TGTGCCAGCAGATCAGGGGGCGAAAGATTCTATGGCTACACCTTC TRBD1 TRBV6-1 many TRBJ1-2
CASSSWTGGSGNTIYF TGTGCCAGCAGCTCATGGACAGGGGGCAGTGGAAACACCATATATTTT TRBD1 TRBV9 many TRBJ1-3
CATGGNTEAFF TGTGCCACCGGGGGGAACACTGAAGCTTTCTTT NA TRBV10-3 NA TRBJ1-1
CASSRSRKGPGEQYF TGTGCCAGCAGCCGAAGCCGAAAGGGGCCCGGCGAGCAGTACTTC NA TRBV7-8 NA TRBJ2-7
CASSGTGVGEAFF TGTGCCAGCAGTGGGACAGGGGTCGGTGAAGCTTTCTTT TRBD1 TRBV2 NA TRBJ1-1
CASSPKGGAETQYF TGTGCCAGCAGCCCCAAGGGGGGCGCGGAGACCCAGTACTTC NA TRBV13 many TRBJ2-5
CSVQGQGSHGYTF TGCAGCGTGCAAGGACAGGGCTCGCATGGCTACACCTTC TRBD1 TRBV29-1 NA TRBJ1-2
CASSQGIEGRSGYTF TGCGCCAGCAGCCAAGGCATAGAGGGGAGGAGTGGCTACACCTTC NA TRBV4-1 many TRBJ1-2
CASSTNEGDQETQYF TGTGCCAGCAGTACCAACGAGGGGGACCAAGAGACCCAGTACTTC NA TRBV28 many TRBJ2-5
CASSVGAGALQETQYF TGTGCCAGCAGCGTAGGGGCGGGGGCCCTCCAAGAGACCCAGTACTTC NA TRBV9 NA TRBJ2-5
CSAREGAGVETQYF TGCAGTGCTAGAGAAGGAGCGGGGGTCGAGACCCAGTACTTC TRBD2 TRBV20-1 many TRBJ2-5
CASSPSGLSYEQYF TGTGCCAGCAGCCCGAGCGGGCTCTCCTACGAGCAGTACTTC NA TRBV7-3 many TRBJ2-7
CASSMKPQGRQPQHF TGTGCCAGTAGTATGAAGCCCCAGGGGCGTCAGCCCCAGCATTTT NA TRBV19 NA TRBJ1-5
CASSFRPGLAEEQYF TGTGCCAGCAGCTTCAGGCCGGGACTAGCAGAGGAGCAGTACTTC TRBD2 TRBV11-1 many TRBJ2-7
CASSQGRRTLKPIF TGTGCCAGCAGCCAAGGACGGCGAACGCTGAAGCCAATCTTT NA TRBV7-2 many TRBJ1-1
CAWSVETATLRAYEQYF TGTGCCTGGAGTGTGGAGACTGCAACCCTGAGGGCCTACGAGCAGTACTTC NA TRBV30 few TRBJ2-7
CASSLRDRDPTEQYF TGTGCCAGCAGCTTAAGGGACAGGGACCCTACCGAGCAGTACTTC TRBD1 TRBV7-3 NA TRBJ2-7
CASSPWAGANQPQHF TGTGCCAGCAGCCCCTGGGCAGGGGCCAATCAGCCCCAGCATTTT NA TRBV7-2 many TRBJ1-5
CSAIPALGPQHF TGCAGTGCTATTCCAGCTCTCGGGCCCCAGCATTTT NA TRBV20-1 many TRBJ1-5
CASSSATGDEQYF TGTGCCAGCAGCTCAGCGACAGGGGACGAGCAGTACTTC TRBD1 TRBV11-1 many TRBJ2-7
CASSQALIPGNTEAFF TGCGCCAGCAGCCAAGCCCTGATTCCTGGGAACACTGAAGCTTTCTTT NA TRBV4-3 many TRBJ1-1
CASSFVLAGEKETQYF TGTGCCAGCAGTTTCGTACTAGCGGGGGAAAAAGAGACCCAGTACTTC TRBD2 TRBV6-2/TRBV6-3 NA TRBJ2-5
CASSSGTGETYEQYF TGTGCCAGCAGTTCTGGGACAGGGGAAACCTACGAGCAGTACTTC TRBD1 TRBV27 NA TRBJ2-7
CASMGPGQGAREQYF TGTGCCAGCATGGGGCCGGGACAGGGGGCGAGGGAGCAGTACTTC TRBD1 TRBV28 NA TRBJ2-7
CASSFRSVDRSEQYF TGTGCCAGCAGCTTTCGGTCAGTAGACCGTTCCGAGCAGTACTTC NA TRBV5-6 few TRBJ2-7
CASSFARTGTHEQYF TGTGCCAGCAGCTTCGCTCGGACAGGGACCCACGAGCAGTACTTC TRBD1 TRBV5-8 many TRBJ2-7
CASSYRTGNTEAFF TGTGCCAGCAGTTACAGGACAGGGAACACTGAAGCTTTCTTT TRBD1 TRBV6-5 many TRBJ1-1
CASSQDYGGYNSPLHF TGCGCCAGCAGCCAAGATTACGGGGGCTATAATTCACCCCTCCACTTT NA TRBV4-3 NA TRBJ1-6
CSGLAGAYEQYF TGCAGCGGACTAGCGGGAGCCTACGAGCAGTACTTC TRBD2 TRBV20-1 few TRBJ2-7
CASSEQHSNQPQHF TGTGCCAGCAGTGAGCAGCATAGCAATCAGCCCCAGCATTTT NA TRBV2 few TRBJ1-5
CASSTWLAEQETQYF TGTGCCAGCAGTACCTGGCTGGCAGAACAAGAGACCCAGTACTTC NA TRBV6-1 NA TRBJ2-5
CASSASSGTETGELFF TGTGCCAGCAGCGCTAGCTCCGGGACAGAAACCGGGGAGCTGTTTTTT TRBD1 TRBV9 many TRBJ2-2
CSALPGMGAKNIKYF TGCAGTGCTTTACCTGGGATGGGGGCCAAAAACATTAAGTACTTC NA TRBV20-1 many TRBJ2-4
CASSFTGTNTEAFF TGCGCCAGCAGCTTCACAGGGACGAACACTGAAGCTTTCTTT NA TRBV5-1 many TRBJ1-1
CASSLQGAGGSQPQHF TGTGCCAGCAGCCTACAGGGGGCAGGGGGCAGTCAGCCCCAGCATTTT TRBD1 TRBV27 many TRBJ1-5
CASSQDWGGGPGETQYF TGTGCCAGCAGCCAAGATTGGGGCGGGGGGCCGGGAGAGACCCAGTACTTC TRBD2 TRBV11-2 NA TRBJ2-5